One sample yielded the 20 T cell receptor beta chains listed below, sequenced in a study of human T cells and chemical hapten exposure. Time point defined: pre-sensitization, week 0. Noted treatment: therapeutic diphenylcyclopropenone sensitization with weekly scalp DPC. A single record per CDR3 protein comes from TCRdb applying MiXCR to the RACE reads. The sample has 85,000 to 90,000 distinct CDR3 sequences, 8% to 10% seen once; the top ten hold 3% to 4.5%. Specimen: whole blood, collected in connection with sensitization to the hapten diphenylcyclopropenone (DPC). The receptor source for this set is a woman aged 40 to 50 with alopecia areata. Some clones in this sample may be carry-over from other donors' samples.

This rearrangement joins TRBV7-2 to TRBJ2-7; 8 bases match TRBD2. This CDR3 contains 15 residues. The V segment lost 1 base and the J segment 2 bases; nucleotides outside the gene matches: 4. Germline V gene sequence: CDR1 SGHTA, CDR2 FQGNSA. In DNA, the CDR3 is TGTGCCAGCAGCTTAGATGCGGGGGGCCCCTACGAGCAGTACTTC. It translates to CASSLDAGGPYEQYF.

CDR3 residues: CASSMGQGEEKLFF. The CDR3 DNA reads TGTGCCAGCAGCATGGGACAGGGAGAAGAAAAACTGTTTTTT. This rearrangement joins TRBV7-9 to TRBJ1-4; 9 bases line up with TRBD1. V dropped 5 bases and J dropped 8; count of bases not matched to a gene: 6. Germline V CDR1 and CDR2: SEHNR, FQNEAQ (reference sequence). The CDR3 covers 14 residues.

This clonotype has at least ten counts. The chain has TRBV12-2 and TRBJ1-2; the D call TRBD1 from the table was never checked on the DNA. TRBV12-2 is a known pseudogene. The CDR3 sequence is 15 residues long. The CDR3 DNA reads TGTGCAAGTCGCTTCGCCGGGACAGGAGACTATGGCTACACCTTC. Encoded protein: CASRFAGTGDYGYTF.

This clonotype was counted ten times or more. The rearrangement links TRBV28 to TRBJ1-3, with 9 nucleotides matching TRBD1. This CDR3 is built from 15 residues. CDR1 MDHEN and CDR2 SYDVKM come from the germline V gene. V trimming: 5 bases; J trimming: 4 bases; junction bases outside the gene matches: 6. The CDR3 loop reads CASSLQDRGGNTIYF. The CDR3 DNA reads TGTGCCAGCAGTCTACAGGACAGGGGCGGAAACACCATATATTTT.

This clonotype was seen many times. The rearrangement joins TRBV5-1 to TRBJ2-7, with 7 bases aligning to TRBD1. This CDR3 has 15 residues. Germline values: CDR1 SGHRS, CDR2 YFSETQ. J gave up 5 bases and V 0 bases, and 8 bases lay outside the gene matches. The CDR3 here is CASSLVTGEFNEQYF. DNA of the CDR3: TGCGCCAGCAGCTTGGTCACAGGGGAGTTCAACGAGCAGTACTTC. The entire variable domain, with the rest obtained from reference TRBV5-1 and TRBJ2-7, is as follows: KAGVTQTPRYLIKTRGQQVTLSCSPISGHRSVSWYQQTPGQGLQFLFEYFSETQRNKGNFPGRFSGRQFSNSRSEMNVSTLELGDSALYLCASSLVTGEFNEQYFGPGTRLTVT.

This chain connects TRBV29-1 to TRBJ1-1; TRBD1 matches 7 bases. From germline, CDR1 is SQVTM and CDR2 ANQGSEA. Unmatched junction bases numbered 14, after V lost 4 bases and J lost 0 bases. CDR3 length equals 17 residues. The CDR3 protein is CSVVGFGTEKMNTEAFF. CDR3 coding DNA: TGCAGCGTTGTCGGCTTTGGGACAGAAAAAATGAACACTGAAGCTTTCTTT. The entire variable domain, with the rest obtained from reference TRBV29-1 and TRBJ1-1, is as follows: SAVISQKPSRDICQRGTSLTIQCQVDSQVTMMFWYRQQPGQSLTLIATANQGSEATYESGFVIDKFPISRPNLTFSTLTVSNMSPEDSSIYLCSVVGFGTEKMNTEAFFGQGTRLTVV.

About this clonotype itself: A much larger clone sits a single nucleotide away, making a read error possible. The rearrangement links TRBV6-2 or TRBV6-3 to TRBJ2-7, with D perhaps matching TRBD1 (6 bases). This CDR3 comprises 14 residues. CDR1 MNHEY and CDR2 SVGEGT come from the germline V gene. CDR3 region: CASSRQALSYEQHF. The CDR3 DNA reads as TGTGCCAGCAGTAGACAGGCGTTATCCTACGAGCAGCACTTC.

The chain has TRBV4-1 and TRBJ1-5; D perhaps matches TRBD1 (5 bases). The germline gives CDR1 MGHRA, CDR2 YSYEKL. This CDR3 is 17 amino acids long. V was clipped by 0 bases and J by 0 bases, with 12 bases between them. The CDR3 loop reads CASSQDGRAYSNQPQHF. The CDR3 DNA follows: TGCGCCAGCAGCCAAGACGGCAGGGCATATAGCAATCAGCCCCAGCATTTT.

V usage is TRBV20-1 and J usage is TRBJ2-3; D possibly corresponds to TRBD2 (6 bases). The CDR3 extends over 13 amino acids. CDR1 DFQATT and CDR2 SNEGSKA come from the germline V gene (reference sequence). The germline V and J ends were trimmed by 7 bases and 5 bases, with 16 bases remaining between them. The DNA for the CDR3 is TGCAGTGAGGAGGGTCTCCTAGGAGATACGCAGTATTTT. Its protein is CSEEGLLGDTQYF.

This clonotype was seen at least ten times. This rearrangement joins TRBV28 to TRBJ1-2; 7 bases line up with TRBD1. The CDR3 contains 15 residues. Trimming took 6 bases from V and 8 from J; bases not matched to a gene: 15. CDR1 and CDR2 from the germline V gene are MDHEN and SYDVKM. CDR3 nucleotides: TGTGCCAGCAGCACCGCAGGGGCAGGGGGAATCGGCTACACCTTC. This sequence encodes CASSTAGAGGIGYTF.

CDR3 sequence (DNA): TGTGCCAGCAGCCAAAACGGCCTCCCCTACGAGCAGTACTTC. It is translated as CASSQNGLPYEQYF. The chain has TRBV9 and TRBJ2-7; D is undetermined. V was cut by 4 bases and J by 2 bases, with 13 bases left in between. CDR1 and CDR2 (germline): SGDLS, YYNGEE. The CDR3 runs 14 residues.

At least ten counts were recorded for this clonotype. The V gene is TRBV3-1, the J gene TRBJ1-1; D remains ambiguous. The CDR3 spans 13 residues. Germline V gene sequence: CDR1 LGHDT, CDR2 YNNKEL (reference sequence). Trimming cost V 0 bases and J 1 base, with 3 bases left between them. CDR3 in amino acids: CASSQEGNTEAFF. The CDR3 DNA is TGTGCCAGCAGCCAAGAGGGGAACACTGAAGCTTTCTTT.

This clonotype was counted between two and nine times. The genes are TRBV7-2 and TRBJ2-5, with 8 bases matching TRBD1. After removal of 5 bases from V and 5 bases from J, the junction contained 10 bases not matched to a gene. This CDR3 region has 15 residues. CDR1 SGHTA and CDR2 FQGNSA come from the germline V gene. The CDR3 coding sequence is TGTGCCAGCAGCCGCGACAGGGGAGGAGGGGAGACCCAGTACTTC. Translation: CASSRDRGGGETQYF.

The sample holds many counts of this clonotype. The chain employs TRBV19 and TRBJ1-5, with D possibly being TRBD1 (5 bases). V lost 5 bases, J lost 2 bases, and 13 bases lay in between. Germline lookup yields CDR1 LNHDA and CDR2 SQIVND (reference sequence). This CDR3 is 15 amino acids long. For the CDR3, the DNA is TGTGCCAGTAGTCAGGGACTCCTCGGCAATCAGCCCCAGCATTTT. It codes for CASSQGLLGNQPQHF.

This clonotype appeared a few times. The chain carries TRBV7-2 and TRBJ2-3; 10 bases agree with TRBD2. Germline values: CDR1 SGHTA, CDR2 FQGNSA. The CDR3 totals 18 residues. V lost 5 bases, J lost 8 bases, and 19 bases stayed unmatched. The CDR3 DNA is TGTGCCAGCAGCCTATCCGGGGTGCGAGCGGGGGGGCAGGGTACGCAGTATTTT. Its translation is CASSLSGVRAGGQGTQYF.

This clonotype was detected many times. The chain couples TRBV7-9 to TRBJ1-2, with D perhaps TRBD1 (5 bases). The CDR3 totals 16 residues. The germline V and J ends were trimmed by 7 bases and 3 bases, with 21 bases remaining between them. The germline V gene has CDR1 SEHNR and CDR2 FQNEAQ (reference sequence). This CDR3 is CASTNPPLGVDYGYTF. The DNA for the CDR3 is TGTGCCAGCACCAACCCCCCACTGGGGGTTGACTATGGCTACACCTTC.

This chain uses TRBV20-1 with TRBJ2-2; D remains ambiguous. Germline values: CDR1 DFQATT, CDR2 SNEGSKA (reference sequence). The CDR3 consists of 13 residues. Deletions cut 0 bases from V and 8 bases from J, with 10 bases between. This chain's CDR3 is CSARDRGFGELFF. The CDR3 nucleotides read TGCAGTGCTAGAGATAGAGGTTTTGGGGAGCTGTTTTTT.

This clonotype appeared a few times. This chain joins TRBV29-1 and TRBJ2-1, with no clear D. Germline V CDR1 and CDR2: SQVTM, ANQGSEA. V gave up 1 base and J gave up 5 bases, with 6 bases separating them. This CDR3 has 12 residues. The CDR3 sequence is CSVEVTDNEQFF. DNA for the CDR3: TGCAGCGTTGAAGTAACAGACAATGAGCAGTTCTTC.

This clonotype showed up many times. This chain links TRBV7-8 with TRBJ1-5; 7 bases are a match to TRBD1. The CDR3 has 18 amino acids. Germline trimming cut 6 bases from V and 4 bases from J; bases unmatched to any gene: 18. Germline-derived CDR1 and CDR2 are SGHVS and FQNEAQ. CDR3 sequence reads: CASRSGQAALQSNQPQHF. CDR3 DNA sequence: TGTGCCAGCAGATCTGGACAGGCGGCCCTTCAGTCTAATCAGCCCCAGCATTTT.

This clonotype was found many times. This chain uses TRBV29-1 with TRBJ1-1; D may be TRBD1 (6 bases). CDR1 SQVTM and CDR2 ANQGSEA come from the germline V gene. V was cut by 1 base and J by 2 bases, with 11 bases left in between. The CDR3 extends over 14 amino acids. CDR3 sequence (DNA): TGCAGCGTTGAAGTGGGAGGGGGAAACACTGAAGCTTTCTTT. Protein product: CSVEVGGGNTEAFF.